Listed below are T cell receptor beta chains from one sample, sequenced in a study of blood T cells in healthy people across ages. In TCRdb, the 5' RACE reads were re-called with MiXCR into one record per CDR3 protein. The sample consists of about 1.6 million distinct CDR3 sequences, roughly a third of them appearing once. The specimen sequenced was blood. The receptors shown here come from a woman in her thirties in good health. Both conserved end residues are trimmed from each CDR3. The size field is filled for only some rows; it gives once, few, many or a size class.

>few|12|TRBJ1-1|TRBV6-5
ASSYSGRFTEAF
>-|14|TRBJ2-5|TRBV4-1
ASSQYPGLALETQY
>-|13|-|TRBV7-2
ASSLGQGIFDIQY
>many|17|TRBJ2-3|TRBV12-3/TRBV12-4
ASRRKSLDSFLSEGTQY
>-|13|TRBJ2-3|TRBV6-1
ASSEVAVGTDTQY
>many|12|TRBJ2-3|TRBV7-9
ASSLTSGEDTQY
>many|14|TRBJ2-7|TRBV5-1
ASSLTGTGGIYEQY
>-|14|TRBJ2-7|TRBV6-1
ASSEGLRTGSYEQY
>few|13|TRBJ1-5|TRBV6-6
ASTSTGNSNQPQH
>-|11|TRBJ1-1|TRBV6-2/TRBV6-3
ASSYAHGAEAF
>once|17|TRBJ2-1|TRBV20-1
SARDPEVVLARDYNEQF
>-|14|TRBJ2-5|TRBV19
ASSISARQGRETQY
>-|15|TRBJ2-3|TRBV9
ASSAPPQGTNTDTQY
>many|11|TRBJ2-5|TRBV20-1
SSNSGPQETQY
>few|7|TRBJ1-2|TRBV10-3
AIGDGYT
>few|13|TRBJ2-7|TRBV27
ASRGGQGYSYEQY
>few|14|TRBJ2-1|TRBV9
ASSVGGALVNNEQF
>-|12|TRBJ2-7|TRBV27
ASSLTGQGHEQY
>-|13|TRBJ2-3|TRBV20-1
SARDKGVPTDTQY
>-|12|TRBJ1-2|TRBV6-5
ASSYQTGSYGYT
>-|13|TRBJ2-3|TRBV18
ASSPETGVADTQY
>few|12|TRBJ2-1|TRBV29-1
SVDELANYNEQF
>few|13|TRBJ2-1|TRBV7-9
ASSFLAGGSHEQF
>few|12|TRBJ2-7|TRBV20-1
SAQSRRGGYEQY
>few|10|TRBJ1-2|TRBV20-1
SATVGGEGYT
>-|13|TRBJ1-5|TRBV15
TTSRDRGGNQPQH
>-|17|TRBJ1-5|TRBV12-3/TRBV12-4
ASSRFIPGRGQGNQPQH
>few|11|TRBJ2-4|TRBV9
ASSADRETVQY
>many|11|TRBJ2-1|TRBV12-3/TRBV12-4
ASGPYRDHEQF
>once|10|TRBJ2-7|TRBV20-1
SARESDYEQY
>-|14|TRBJ2-3|TRBV28
ASSSPYRQLTDTQY
>many|11|TRBJ1-4|TRBV6-2/TRBV6-3
ASNWENNEKLF
>few|11|TRBJ2-1|TRBV11-1
ASTKTGLNEQF
>few|14|TRBJ2-1|TRBV5-4
ASSLGVGKTYNEQF
>-|13|TRBJ1-4|TRBV4-2
ASSQDRGENEKLF
>-|13|TRBJ2-4|TRBV30
AWSYGQGAGNIQY
>-|10|TRBJ1-5|TRBV20-1
SASNGYQPQH
>few|13|TRBJ2-3|TRBV4-1
ASSGPHKYSDTQY
>-|12|TRBJ2-3|TRBV7-6
ASSLRTGTKGYY
>few|14|TRBJ2-2|TRBV20-1
SARHRGRVGTGELF
>many|13|TRBJ2-5|TRBV4-2
ASSHETSGGETQY
>-|11|TRBJ2-7|TRBV20-1
SARVNRFYEQY
>-|14|TRBJ2-1|TRBV9
ASSTPLGQGHNEQF
>-|9|TRBJ2-1|TRBV27
TSYVGNGQF
>-|13|TRBJ2-5|TRBV5-1
ASSLTSGRLETQY